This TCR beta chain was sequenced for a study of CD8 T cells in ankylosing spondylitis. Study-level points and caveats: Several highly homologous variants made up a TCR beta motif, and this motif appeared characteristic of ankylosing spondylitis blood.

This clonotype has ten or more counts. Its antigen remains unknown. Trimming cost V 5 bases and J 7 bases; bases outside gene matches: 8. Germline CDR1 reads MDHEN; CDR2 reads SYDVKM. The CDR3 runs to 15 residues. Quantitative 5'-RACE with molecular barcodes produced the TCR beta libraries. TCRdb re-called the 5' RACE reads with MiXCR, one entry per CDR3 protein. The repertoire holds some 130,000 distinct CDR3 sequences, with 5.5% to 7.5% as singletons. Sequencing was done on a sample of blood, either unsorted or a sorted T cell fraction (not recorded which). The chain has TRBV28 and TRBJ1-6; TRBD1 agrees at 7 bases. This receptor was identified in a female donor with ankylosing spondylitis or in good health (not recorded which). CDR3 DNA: TGTGCCAGCAGTCACGACAGGGATTGGAATTCACCCCTCCACTTT. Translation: CASSHDRDWNSPLHF.